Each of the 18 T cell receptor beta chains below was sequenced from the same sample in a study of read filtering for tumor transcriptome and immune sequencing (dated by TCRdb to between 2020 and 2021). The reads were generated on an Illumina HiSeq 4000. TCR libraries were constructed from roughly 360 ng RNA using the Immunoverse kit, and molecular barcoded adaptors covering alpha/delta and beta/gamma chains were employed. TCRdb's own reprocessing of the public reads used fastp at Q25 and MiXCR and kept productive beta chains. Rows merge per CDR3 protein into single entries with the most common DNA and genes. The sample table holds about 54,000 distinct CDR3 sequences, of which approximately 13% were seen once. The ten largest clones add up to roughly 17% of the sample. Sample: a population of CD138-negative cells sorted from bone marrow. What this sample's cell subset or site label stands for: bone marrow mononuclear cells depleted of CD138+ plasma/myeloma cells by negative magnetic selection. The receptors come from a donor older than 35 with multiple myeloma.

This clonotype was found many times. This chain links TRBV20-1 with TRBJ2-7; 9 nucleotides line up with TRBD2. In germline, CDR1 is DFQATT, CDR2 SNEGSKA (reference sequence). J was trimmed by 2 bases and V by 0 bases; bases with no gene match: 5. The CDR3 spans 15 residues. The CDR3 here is CSARDPASGTYEQYF. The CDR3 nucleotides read TGCAGTGCTAGAGATCCCGCTAGCGGGACCTACGAGCAGTACTTC.

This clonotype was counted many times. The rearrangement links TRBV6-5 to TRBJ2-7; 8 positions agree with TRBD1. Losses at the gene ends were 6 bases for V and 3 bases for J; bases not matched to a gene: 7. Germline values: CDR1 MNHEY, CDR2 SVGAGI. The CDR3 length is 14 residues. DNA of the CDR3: TGTGCCAGCAGCCCTGACAGGGGAATCTACGAGCAGTACTTC. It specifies CASSPDRGIYEQYF.

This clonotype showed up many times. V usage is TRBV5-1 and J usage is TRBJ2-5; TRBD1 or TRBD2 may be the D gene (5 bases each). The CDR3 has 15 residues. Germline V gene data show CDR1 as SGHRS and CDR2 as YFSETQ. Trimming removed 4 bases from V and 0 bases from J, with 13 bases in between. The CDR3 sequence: CASSPSGAYQETQYF. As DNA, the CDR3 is TGCGCCAGCAGCCCCTCCGGGGCGTACCAAGAGACCCAGTACTTC.

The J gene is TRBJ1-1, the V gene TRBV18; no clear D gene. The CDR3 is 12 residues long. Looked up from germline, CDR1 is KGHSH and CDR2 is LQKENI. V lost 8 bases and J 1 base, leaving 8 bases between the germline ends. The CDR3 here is CASTVGNTEAFF. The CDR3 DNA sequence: TGTGCCAGCACAGTCGGGAACACTGAAGCTTTCTTT.

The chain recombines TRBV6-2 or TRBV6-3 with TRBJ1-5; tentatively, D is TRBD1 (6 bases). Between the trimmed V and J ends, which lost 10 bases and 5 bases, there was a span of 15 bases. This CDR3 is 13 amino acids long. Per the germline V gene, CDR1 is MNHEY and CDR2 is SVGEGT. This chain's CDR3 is CAISGEEDQPQHF. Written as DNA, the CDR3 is TGTGCCATTTCAGGGGAGGAGGATCAGCCCCAGCATTTT.

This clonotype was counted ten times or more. DNA for the CDR3: TGTGCCAGCAGCCTACTCCAGGCGGTAGATACGCAGTATTTT. Translation gives CASSLLQAVDTQYF. The chain combines TRBV11-2 with TRBJ2-3, with D unresolved. CDR1 is SGHAT and CDR2 is FQNNGV in the germline V gene. The CDR3 runs 14 residues. Trimming stripped 5 bases from V and 5 bases from J, with 14 bases between.

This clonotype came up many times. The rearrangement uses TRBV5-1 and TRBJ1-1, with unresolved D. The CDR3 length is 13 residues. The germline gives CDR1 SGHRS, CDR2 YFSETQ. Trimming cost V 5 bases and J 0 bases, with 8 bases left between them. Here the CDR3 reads CASSKGMNTEAFF. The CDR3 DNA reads TGCGCCAGCAGTAAGGGTATGAACACTGAAGCTTTCTTT. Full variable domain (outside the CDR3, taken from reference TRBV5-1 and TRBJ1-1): KAGVTQTPRYLIKTRGQQVTLSCSPISGHRSVSWYQQTPGQGLQFLFEYFSETQRNKGNFPGRFSGRQFSNSRSEMNVSTLELGDSALYLCASSKGMNTEAFFGQGTRLTVV.

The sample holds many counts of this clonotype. The CDR3 region has the DNA TGTGCCAGCAGCCGCCTAGCGGGGGGGCCTCATGAGCAGTTCTTC. It translates to CASSRLAGGPHEQFF. This chain links TRBV7-3 with TRBJ2-1; 12 bases agree with TRBD2. J gave up 8 bases and V 5 bases, and 7 bases lay outside the gene matches. The CDR3 totals 15 residues. The germline gives CDR1 SGHTA, CDR2 FQGTGA.

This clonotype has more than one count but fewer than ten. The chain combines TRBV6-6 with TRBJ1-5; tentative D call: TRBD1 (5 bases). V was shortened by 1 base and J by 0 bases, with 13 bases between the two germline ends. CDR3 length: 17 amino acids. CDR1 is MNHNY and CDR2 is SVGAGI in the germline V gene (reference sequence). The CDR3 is CASSYYLDNHSNQPQHF. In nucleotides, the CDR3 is TGTGCCAGCAGTTACTATTTGGACAACCATAGCAATCAGCCCCAGCATTTT.

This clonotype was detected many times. This CDR3 reads CASSIDKGWYQPQHF. In nucleotides, the CDR3 is TGTGCCAGCAGCATAGACAAGGGGTGGTATCAGCCCCAGCATTTT. The chain recombines TRBV7-2 with TRBJ1-5, with TRBD1 as a possible D gene (5 bases). This CDR3 has 15 amino acids. In germline, CDR1 is SGHTA, CDR2 FQGNSA. Trimming cost V 5 bases and J 5 bases, with 16 bases left between them.

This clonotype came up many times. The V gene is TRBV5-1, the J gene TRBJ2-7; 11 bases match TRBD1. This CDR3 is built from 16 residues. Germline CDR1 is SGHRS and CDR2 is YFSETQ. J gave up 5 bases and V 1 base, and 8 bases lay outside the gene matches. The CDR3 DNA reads TGCGCCAGCAGCTTGCCCACCGGGACAGGGGGAGACGAGCAGTACTTC. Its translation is CASSLPTGTGGDEQYF.

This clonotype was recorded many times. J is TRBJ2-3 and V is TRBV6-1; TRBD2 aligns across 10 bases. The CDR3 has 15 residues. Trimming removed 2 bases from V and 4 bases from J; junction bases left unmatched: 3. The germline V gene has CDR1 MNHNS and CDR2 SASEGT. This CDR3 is CASSEIAGGPDTQYF. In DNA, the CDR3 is TGTGCCAGCAGTGAAATAGCGGGGGGCCCAGATACGCAGTATTTT.

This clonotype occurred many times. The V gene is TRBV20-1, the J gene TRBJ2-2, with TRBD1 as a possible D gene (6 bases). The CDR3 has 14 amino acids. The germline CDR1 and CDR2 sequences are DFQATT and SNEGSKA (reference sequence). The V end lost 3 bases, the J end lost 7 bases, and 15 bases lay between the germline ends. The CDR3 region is CSAREAGAGGELFF. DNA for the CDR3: TGCAGTGCTAGGGAAGCAGGGGCTGGCGGGGAGCTGTTTTTT.

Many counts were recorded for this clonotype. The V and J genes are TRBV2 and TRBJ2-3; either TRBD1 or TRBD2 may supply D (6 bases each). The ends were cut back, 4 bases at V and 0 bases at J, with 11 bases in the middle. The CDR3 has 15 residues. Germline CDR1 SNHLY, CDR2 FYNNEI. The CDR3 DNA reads TGTGCCAGCAGTGTTACGGGGGCGAGCACAGATACGCAGTATTTT. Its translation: CASSVTGASTDTQYF.

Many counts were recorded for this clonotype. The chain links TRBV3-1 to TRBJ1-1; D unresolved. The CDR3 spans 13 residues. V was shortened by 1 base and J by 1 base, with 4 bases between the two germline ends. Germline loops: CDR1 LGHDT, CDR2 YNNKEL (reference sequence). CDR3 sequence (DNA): TGTGCCAGCAGCCAAGGATGGAACACTGAAGCTTTCTTT. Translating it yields CASSQGWNTEAFF.

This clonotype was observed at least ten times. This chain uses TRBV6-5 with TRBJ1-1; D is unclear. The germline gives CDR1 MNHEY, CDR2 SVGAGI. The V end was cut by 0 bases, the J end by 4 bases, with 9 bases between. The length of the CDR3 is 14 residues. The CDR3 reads CASSYSPFGTEAFF. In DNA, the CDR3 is TGTGCCAGCAGTTACTCCCCTTTTGGCACTGAAGCTTTCTTT.

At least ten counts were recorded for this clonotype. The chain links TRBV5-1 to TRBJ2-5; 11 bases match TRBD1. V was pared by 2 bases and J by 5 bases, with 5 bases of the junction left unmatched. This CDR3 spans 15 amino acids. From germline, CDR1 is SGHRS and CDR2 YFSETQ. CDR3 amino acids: CASSLGQGAGETQYF. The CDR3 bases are TGCGCCAGCAGCTTAGGACAGGGGGCTGGGGAGACCCAGTACTTC.

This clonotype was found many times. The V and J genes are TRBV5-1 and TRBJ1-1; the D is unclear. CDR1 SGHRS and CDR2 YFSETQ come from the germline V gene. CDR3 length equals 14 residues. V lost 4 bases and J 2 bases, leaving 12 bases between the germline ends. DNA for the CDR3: TGCGCCAGCAGCCTCCAGGACCCCAACACTGAAGCTTTCTTT. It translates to CASSLQDPNTEAFF.